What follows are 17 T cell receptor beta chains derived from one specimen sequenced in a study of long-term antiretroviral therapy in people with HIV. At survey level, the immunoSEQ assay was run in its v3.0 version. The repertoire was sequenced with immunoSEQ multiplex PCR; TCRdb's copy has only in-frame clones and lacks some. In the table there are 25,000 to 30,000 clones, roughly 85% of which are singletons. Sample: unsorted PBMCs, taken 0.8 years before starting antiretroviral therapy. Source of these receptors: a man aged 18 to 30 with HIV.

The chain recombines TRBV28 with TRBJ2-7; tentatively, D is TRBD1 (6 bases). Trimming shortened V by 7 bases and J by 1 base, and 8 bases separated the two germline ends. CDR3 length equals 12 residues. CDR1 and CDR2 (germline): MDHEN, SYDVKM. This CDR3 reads CASTTGSYEQYF. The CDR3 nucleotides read TGTGCCAGCACCACAGGGTCCTACGAGCAGTACTTC.

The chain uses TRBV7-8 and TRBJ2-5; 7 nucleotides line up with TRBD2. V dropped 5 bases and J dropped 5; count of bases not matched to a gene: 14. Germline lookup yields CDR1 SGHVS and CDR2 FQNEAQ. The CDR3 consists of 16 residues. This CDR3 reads CASSLGEGFRQETQYF. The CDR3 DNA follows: TGTGCCAGCAGCCTTGGGGAGGGATTCCGTCAGGAGACCCAGTACTTC. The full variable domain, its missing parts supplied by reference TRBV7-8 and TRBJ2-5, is GAGVSQSPRYKVAKRGQDVALRCDPISGHVSLFWYQQALGQGPEFLTYFQNEAQLDKSGLPSDRFFAERPEGSVSTLKIQRTQQEDSAVYLCASSLGEGFRQETQYFGPGTRLLVL.

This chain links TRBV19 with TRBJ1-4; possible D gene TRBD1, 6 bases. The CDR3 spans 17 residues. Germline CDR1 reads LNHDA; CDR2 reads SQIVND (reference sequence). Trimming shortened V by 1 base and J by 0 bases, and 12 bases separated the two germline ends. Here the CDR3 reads CASSIGFRQATNEKLFF. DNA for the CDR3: TGTGCCAGTAGTATAGGTTTCCGACAGGCAACTAATGAAAAACTGTTTTTT. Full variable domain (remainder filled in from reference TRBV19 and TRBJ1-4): DGGITQSPKYLFRKEGQNVTLSCEQNLNHDAMYWYRQDPGQGLRLIYYSQIVNDFQKGDIAEGYSVSREKKESFPLTVTSAQKNPTAFYLCASSIGFRQATNEKLFFGSGTQLSVL.

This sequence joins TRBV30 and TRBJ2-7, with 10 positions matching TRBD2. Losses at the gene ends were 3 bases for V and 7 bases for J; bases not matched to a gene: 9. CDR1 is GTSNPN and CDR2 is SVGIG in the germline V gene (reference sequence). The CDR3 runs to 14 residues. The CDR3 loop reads CAWRKAGGVGEQYF. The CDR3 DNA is TGTGCCTGGAGGAAAGCGGGGGGGGTCGGTGAGCAGTACTTC.

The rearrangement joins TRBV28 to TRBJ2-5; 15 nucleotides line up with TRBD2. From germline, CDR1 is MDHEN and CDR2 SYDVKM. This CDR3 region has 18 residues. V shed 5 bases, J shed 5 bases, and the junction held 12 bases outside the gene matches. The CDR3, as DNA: TGTGCCAGCAGTCTAGTGGGACTAGCGGGAGGTGGTAGGGAGACCCAGTACTTC. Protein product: CASSLVGLAGGGRETQYF.

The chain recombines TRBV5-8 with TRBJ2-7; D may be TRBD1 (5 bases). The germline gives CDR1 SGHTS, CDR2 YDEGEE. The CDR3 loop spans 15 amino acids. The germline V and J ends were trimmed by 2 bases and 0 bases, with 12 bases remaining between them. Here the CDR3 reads CASSFGQVDSYEQYF. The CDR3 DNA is TGTGCCAGCAGCTTCGGACAAGTAGACTCCTACGAGCAGTACTTC.

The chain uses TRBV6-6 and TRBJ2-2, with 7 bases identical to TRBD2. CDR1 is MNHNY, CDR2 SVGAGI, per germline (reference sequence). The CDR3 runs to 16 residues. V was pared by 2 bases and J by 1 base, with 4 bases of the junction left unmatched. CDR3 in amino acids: CASSYPGGRNTGELFF. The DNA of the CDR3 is TGTGCCAGCAGTTACCCCGGCGGGAGGAACACCGGGGAGCTGTTTTTT.

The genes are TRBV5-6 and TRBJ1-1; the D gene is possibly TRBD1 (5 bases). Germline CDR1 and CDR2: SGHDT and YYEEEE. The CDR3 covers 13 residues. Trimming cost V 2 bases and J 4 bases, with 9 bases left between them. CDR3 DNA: TGTGCCAGCAGCTTTCTCCAGGGCACTGAAGCTTTCTTT. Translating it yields CASSFLQGTEAFF.

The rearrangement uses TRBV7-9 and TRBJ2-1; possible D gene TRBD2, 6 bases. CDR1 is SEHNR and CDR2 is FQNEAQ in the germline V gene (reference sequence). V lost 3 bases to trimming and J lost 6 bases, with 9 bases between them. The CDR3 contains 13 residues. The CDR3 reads CASSFGGPNEQFF. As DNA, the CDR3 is TGTGCCAGCAGCTTCGGGGGACCCAATGAGCAGTTCTTC. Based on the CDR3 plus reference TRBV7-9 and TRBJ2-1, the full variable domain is DTGVSQNPRHKITKRGQNVTFRCDPISEHNRLYWYRQTLGQGPEFLTYFQNEAQLEKSRLLSDRFSAERPKGSFSTLEIQRTEQGDSAMYLCASSFGGPNEQFFGPGTRLTVL.

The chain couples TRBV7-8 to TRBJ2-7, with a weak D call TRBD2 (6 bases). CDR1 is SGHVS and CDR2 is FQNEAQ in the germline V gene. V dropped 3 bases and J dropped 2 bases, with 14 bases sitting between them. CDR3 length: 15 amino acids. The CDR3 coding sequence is TGTGCCAGCAGCTTCCTTTGGGGGGTGCCCTACGAGCAGTACTTC. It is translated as CASSFLWGVPYEQYF.

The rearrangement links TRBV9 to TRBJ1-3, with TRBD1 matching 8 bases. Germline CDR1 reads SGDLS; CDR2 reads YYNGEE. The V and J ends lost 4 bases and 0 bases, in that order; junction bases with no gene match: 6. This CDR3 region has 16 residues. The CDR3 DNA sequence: TGTGCCAGCAGCATGGGACAGGCGTTCTCTGGAAACACCATATATTTT. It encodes CASSMGQAFSGNTIYF. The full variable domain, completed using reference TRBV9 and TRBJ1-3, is DSGVTQTPKHLITATGQRVTLRCSPRSGDLSVYWYQQSLDQGLQFLIQYYNGEERAKGNILERFSAQQFPDLHSELNLSSLELGDSALYFCASSMGQAFSGNTIYFGEGSWLTVV.

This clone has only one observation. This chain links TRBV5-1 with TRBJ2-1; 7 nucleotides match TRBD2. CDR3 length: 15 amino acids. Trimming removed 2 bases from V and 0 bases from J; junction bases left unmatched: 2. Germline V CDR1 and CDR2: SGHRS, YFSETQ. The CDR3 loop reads CASSFGGSSYNEQFF. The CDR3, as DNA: TGCGCCAGCAGCTTTGGCGGGAGCTCCTACAATGAGCAGTTCTTC.

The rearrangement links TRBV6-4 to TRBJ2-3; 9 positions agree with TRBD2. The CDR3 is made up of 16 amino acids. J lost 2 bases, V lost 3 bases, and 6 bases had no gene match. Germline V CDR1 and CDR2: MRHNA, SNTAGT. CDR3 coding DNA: TGTGCCAGCAGTGAGGGTAGCGGGGGTAACACAGATACGCAGTATTTT. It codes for CASSEGSGGNTDTQYF.

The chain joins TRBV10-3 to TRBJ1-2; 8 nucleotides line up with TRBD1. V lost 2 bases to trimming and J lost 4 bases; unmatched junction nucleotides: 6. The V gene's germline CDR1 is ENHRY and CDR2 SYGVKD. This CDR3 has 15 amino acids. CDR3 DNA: TGTGCCATCAGTGAGCCGGGACAGGAGACCTATGGCTACACCTTC. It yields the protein CAISEPGQETYGYTF.

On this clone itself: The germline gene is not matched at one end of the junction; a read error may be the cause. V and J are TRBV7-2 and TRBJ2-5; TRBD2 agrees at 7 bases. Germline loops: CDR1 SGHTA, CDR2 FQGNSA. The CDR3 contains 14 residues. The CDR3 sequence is CASSLAAFQETQYF. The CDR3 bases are TGTGCCAGCAGCCTAGCGGCCTTCCAAGAGACCCAGTACTTC. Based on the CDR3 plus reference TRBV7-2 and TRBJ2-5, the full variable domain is GAGVSQSPSNKVTEKGKDVELRCDPISGHTALYWYRQSLGQGLEFLIYFQGNSAPDKSGLPSDRFSAERTGGSVSTLTIQRTQQEDSAVYLCASSLAAFQETQYFGPGTRLLVL.

The CDR3 DNA reads TGTGCCAGCAGTTTATCGGGCAGGGGGTACGAGCAGTACTTC. Translating gives CASSLSGRGYEQYF. V gene TRBV27 combines with J gene TRBJ2-7; TRBD1 aligns across 7 bases. The CDR3 length is 14 residues. After removal of 0 bases from V and 4 bases from J, the junction contained 3 bases not matched to a gene. Germline CDR1 is MNHEY and CDR2 is SMNVEV (reference sequence).

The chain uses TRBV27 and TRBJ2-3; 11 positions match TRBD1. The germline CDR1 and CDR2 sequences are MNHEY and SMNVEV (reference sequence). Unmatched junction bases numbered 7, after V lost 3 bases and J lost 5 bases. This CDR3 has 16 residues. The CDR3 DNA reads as TGTGCCAGCAGTTTCCGGACAGGGGGCTCTAGAGATACGCAGTATTTT. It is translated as CASSFRTGGSRDTQYF.